What follows is one T cell receptor beta chain and its context. Its antigen is not identified. In TCRdb, the reads were re-called with MiXCR into one record per CDR3 protein. The repertoire has some 900,000 distinct CDR3 sequences, about 33% of them found once; the top ten carry under 15%. Trimming shortened V by 2 bases and J by 0 bases, and 23 bases separated the two germline ends. The CDR3 has 20 residues. Looked up from germline, CDR1 is SNHLY and CDR2 is FYNNEI. The sample belongs to a study of T cell repertoires in cytomegalovirus infection. Study at large: TCR beta signatures that were public indicated CMV infection and matching HLA type. Study observations and caveats: Carriers of CMV plus the relevant HLA were identified by cumulative public TCR beta family frequency. CMV-specific TCR beta clonotypes restricted by HLA-C were the ones dominating the ex vivo response.

The V gene is TRBV2, the J gene TRBJ1-5; D remains unclear. The receptor was derived from a human donor in good health (CMV status not recorded). Some clones in this sample may be carry-over from other donors' samples. The material was cultured CD8+ T cells from PBMCs, obtained from culture after CMV antigen stimulation. The CDR3 spells CASSERAGLNSFYSNQPQHF. The CDR3 bases are TGTGCCAGCAGTGAAAGGGCCGGACTTAATTCGTTTTATAGCAATCAGCCCCAGCATTTT. The whole variable domain, filled in from reference TRBV2 and TRBJ1-5, reads EPEVTQTPSHQVTQMGQEVILRCVPISNHLYFYWYRQILGQKVEFLVSFYNNEISEKSEIFDDQFSVERPDGSNFTLKIRSTKLEDSAMYFCASSERAGLNSFYSNQPQHFGDGTRLSIL.